Listed here are 19 T cell receptor beta chains from one sample, sequenced in a study of shared clonotypes between healthy human individuals. The method was immunoSEQ multiplex PCR; TCRdb's version includes in-frame clones alone and lacks a portion of them. The table lists roughly 2 million clones, 85% to 95% of them singletons. Sequenced sample: naive CD4+ T cells sorted from blood. Subset defined: CD45RA+ positively selected. Source of these receptors: a man younger than 30 in good health.

The chain couples TRBV7-2 to TRBJ2-1, with 12 bases aligning to TRBD1. This CDR3 region has 19 residues. V dropped 5 bases and J dropped 0; count of bases not matched to a gene: 11. CDR1 SGHTA and CDR2 FQGNSA come from the germline V gene. As DNA, the CDR3 is TGTGCCAGCAGCCCGGGACAGGGGGCGTTTTCGAGCTCCTACAATGAGCAGTTCTTC. The encoded protein is CASSPGQGAFSSSYNEQFF. The full variable domain, in which reference TRBV7-2 and TRBJ2-1 provide the parts outside the CDR3, is GAGVSQSPSNKVTEKGKDVELRCDPISGHTALYWYRQSLGQGLEFLIYFQGNSAPDKSGLPSDRFSAERTGGSVSTLTIQRTQQEDSAVYLCASSPGQGAFSSSYNEQFFGPGTRLTVL.

This rearrangement joins TRBV7-2 to TRBJ2-1; D unresolved. Germline lookup yields CDR1 SGHTA and CDR2 FQGNSA. The CDR3 sequence is 14 residues long. Deletions cut 1 base from V and 6 bases from J, with 10 bases between. CDR3 loop: CASSLGPDPNEQFF. The CDR3 DNA follows: TGTGCCAGCAGCTTAGGCCCGGATCCCAATGAGCAGTTCTTC.

The rearrangement links TRBV2 to TRBJ2-3, with 8 positions matching TRBD2. Germline V gene sequence: CDR1 SNHLY, CDR2 FYNNEI. V lost 7 bases to trimming and J lost 4 bases; unmatched junction nucleotides: 1. The CDR3 extends over 12 amino acids. The CDR3 coding sequence is TGTGCCAGCATAGCGGGGCCAGATACGCAGTATTTT. Encoded protein: CASIAGPDTQYF.

V and J are TRBV6-1 and TRBJ1-1; TRBD1 is a possible D gene (5 bases). The CDR3 spans 14 residues. Germline V gene lookup returns CDR1 MNHNS and CDR2 SASEGT. V lost 7 bases and J lost 11, with 23 bases in between. CDR3 sequence (DNA): TGTGCCAGCACACTCTCCCAGGGACCTGTTGGGGCTTTCTTT. Amino acids: CASTLSQGPVGAFF.

The chain links TRBV5-1 to TRBJ2-3, with 13 bases fitting TRBD2. The CDR3 totals 14 residues. Germline lookup yields CDR1 SGHRS and CDR2 YFSETQ. J gave up 1 base and V 7 bases, and 0 bases lay outside the gene matches. CDR3 region: CASGTSGGTDTQYF. Written as DNA, the CDR3 is TGCGCCAGCGGGACTAGCGGGGGCACAGATACGCAGTATTTT.

The chain links TRBV2 to TRBJ2-7; D possibly corresponds to TRBD1 (6 bases). Germline V gene data show CDR1 as SNHLY and CDR2 as FYNNEI. The CDR3 extends over 15 amino acids. V lost 5 bases, J lost 2 bases, and 16 bases lay in between. For the CDR3, the DNA is TGTGCCAGCAGTATCGACGGACAGACCACCTACGAGCAGTACTTC. Its translation: CASSIDGQTTYEQYF. Full variable domain (outside the CDR3, taken from reference TRBV2 and TRBJ2-7): EPEVTQTPSHQVTQMGQEVILRCVPISNHLYFYWYRQILGQKVEFLVSFYNNEISEKSEIFDDQFSVERPDGSNFTLKIRSTKLEDSAMYFCASSIDGQTTYEQYFGPGTRLTVT.

V is TRBV20-1 and J is TRBJ2-5; TRBD1 aligns across 8 bases. CDR1 and CDR2 from the germline V gene are DFQATT and SNEGSKA (reference sequence). The CDR3 extends over 11 amino acids. The V gene end was trimmed by 5 bases and the J gene end by 11 bases; junction bases not matched to a gene: 7. CDR3 sequence: CSAVQGGNQYF. DNA of the CDR3: TGCAGTGCTGTACAGGGGGGCAATCAGTACTTC.

This clone was counted a single time. The CDR3 nucleotides read TGTGCCAGCAGTTTTGGGCAGGCTAATGAAAAACTGTTTTTT. It specifies CASSFGQANEKLFF. The chain recombines TRBV27 with TRBJ1-4; no clear D gene. The V end lost 3 bases, the J end lost 3 bases, and 8 bases lay between the germline ends. This CDR3 is 14 amino acids long. In germline, CDR1 is MNHEY, CDR2 SMNVEV (reference sequence).

In its sample, this clone was seen once. The chain's CDR3 is CASSLRGVSYNEQFF. The CDR3 coding sequence is TGTGCCAGCAGCTTGAGGGGGGTCTCCTACAATGAGCAGTTCTTC. The V and J genes are TRBV5-6 and TRBJ2-1; D tentatively reads TRBD1 or TRBD2 (6 bases each). Trimming took 1 base from V and 0 from J, leaving 8 bases between them. This CDR3 region has 15 residues. The germline V gene has CDR1 SGHDT and CDR2 YYEEEE.

This chain joins TRBV21-1 and TRBJ1-1; the table's D gene call, TRBD1, was not cross checked with the DNA. TRBV21-1 is listed as a pseudogene. The CDR3 covers 14 residues. The CDR3 coding sequence is TGTGCCAGCGGTACCGGACAGGCAAATACTGAAGCTTTCTTT. It encodes CASGTGQANTEAFF.

The rearrangement links TRBV18 to TRBJ2-5; no reliable D call. The germline CDR1 and CDR2 sequences are KGHSH and LQKENI. V lost 3 bases and J lost 2, with 16 bases in between. This CDR3 is built from 16 residues. The CDR3 sequence is CASSPIVFGAQETQYF. The CDR3 nucleotides are TGTGCCAGCTCACCGATAGTGTTCGGCGCTCAAGAGACCCAGTACTTC. The variable domain in full, with the rest retrieved from reference TRBV18 and TRBJ2-5, is NAGVMQNPRHLVRRRGQEARLRCSPMKGHSHVYWYRQLPEEGLKFMVYLQKENIIDESGMPKERFSAEFPKEGPSILRIQQVVRGDSAAYFCASSPIVFGAQETQYFGPGTRLLVL.

The rearrangement uses TRBV5-1 and TRBJ2-5; perhaps TRBD2 as D (6 bases). The CDR3 runs 14 residues. V lost 1 base and J 2 bases, leaving 9 bases between the germline ends. Germline CDR1 SGHRS, CDR2 YFSETQ. CDR3 loop: CASSLNGGQETQYF. As DNA, the CDR3 is TGCGCCAGCAGCTTGAACGGGGGTCAAGAGACCCAGTACTTC.

The chain is built from TRBV6-1 and TRBJ2-7; D is perhaps TRBD1 (6 bases). CDR3 length equals 14 residues. Trimming removed 0 bases from V and 0 bases from J, with 6 bases in between. The germline V gene has CDR1 MNHNS and CDR2 SASEGT. CDR3 nucleotide sequence: TGTGCCAGCAGTGAAGCGGGGGCCTCCTACGAGCAGTACTTC. It codes for CASSEAGASYEQYF.

This chain uses TRBV27 with TRBJ2-1; the D gene is possibly TRBD1 (5 bases). Germline V gives CDR1 MNHEY, CDR2 SMNVEV (reference sequence). The CDR3 is made up of 15 amino acids. Trimming stripped 3 bases from V and 7 bases from J, with 16 bases between. In nucleotides, the CDR3 is TGTGCCAGCAGTTTCTACCAGGGTAATATTAATGAGCAGTTCTTC. Translation gives CASSFYQGNINEQFF.

This clone has only one observation. The junction shows a germline mismatch at one end, possibly a read error. The chain combines TRBV7-7 with TRBJ2-3; D gene uncertain. Per the germline V gene, CDR1 is SSHAT and CDR2 is FNYEAQ (reference sequence). CDR3 size: 13 residues. CDR3 amino acids: CASSLEPTDTQYF. The DNA of the CDR3 is TGTGCTAGCAGCTTAGAGCCGACAGATACGCAGTATTTT.

V is TRBV29-1 and J is TRBJ1-3; D gene ambiguous. This CDR3 comprises 14 residues. The germline gives CDR1 SQVTM, CDR2 ANQGSEA. Trimming cost V 3 bases and J 0 bases, with 9 bases left between them. CDR3 bases: TGCAGCGTTGATGCCGTTCTCTCTGGAAACACCATATATTTT. This translates into CSVDAVLSGNTIYF. The complete variable domain, with remaining parts taken from reference TRBV29-1 and TRBJ1-3, reads SAVISQKPSRDICQRGTSLTIQCQVDSQVTMMFWYRQQPGQSLTLIATANQGSEATYESGFVIDKFPISRPNLTFSTLTVSNMSPEDSSIYLCSVDAVLSGNTIYFGEGSWLTVV.

This clone was picked up a small number of times. The V gene is TRBV10-3, the J gene TRBJ1-2, with D perhaps matching TRBD1 (5 bases). Trimming took off 8 bases at V and 3 bases at J, with 13 bases between the two ends. CDR1 ENHRY and CDR2 SYGVKD come from the germline V gene. The CDR3 is made up of 13 amino acids. CDR3 sequence reads: CAIRGDGYYGYTF. In DNA, the CDR3 is TGTGCCATCCGGGGGGATGGGTACTATGGCTACACCTTC.

The rearrangement links TRBV27 to TRBJ2-1; D gene uncertain. Germline loops: CDR1 MNHEY, CDR2 SMNVEV (reference sequence). This CDR3 has 15 amino acids. V lost 2 bases and J 0 bases, leaving 8 bases between the germline ends. CDR3 residues: CASSLGRGSYNEQFF. CDR3 nucleotides: TGTGCCAGCAGTTTAGGGCGAGGCTCCTACAATGAGCAGTTCTTC.

This clone has just one count. The chain links TRBV7-9 to TRBJ1-6, with D uncertain. The germline V gene has CDR1 SEHNR and CDR2 FQNEAQ (reference sequence). The CDR3 totals 14 residues. Trimming took off 5 bases at V and 0 bases at J, with 5 bases between the two ends. CDR3 DNA sequence: TGTGCCAGCAGCGCCTTCTCCTATAATTCACCCCTCCACTTT. It specifies CASSAFSYNSPLHF.